The rows below give T cell receptor beta chains drawn from one sample of a study of T cells in Graves' hyperthyroidism and ophthalmopathy. TCRdb called the multiplex PCR reads again in MiXCR, with one record for every CDR3 protein. The sample carries about 600,000 distinct CDR3 sequences, around 16% recorded once. The sequencing sample was made of blood. These receptors all come from a woman between 35 and 50 years old with Graves' ophthalmopathy. The CDR3 runs from the conserved cysteine through the conserved F or W. The D gene is left open where the match is weak. The size entry is marked missing in some rows and otherwise reads once, few, many or a size class.

>-|TRBJ1-5|TRBV28|few
CASSFYQNQPQHF
TGTGCCAGCAGTTTCTATCAAAATCAGCCCCAGCATTTT
>-|TRBJ1-5|TRBV2|many
CASTPEGQGLQPQHF
TGTGCCAGCACCCCCGAAGGGCAGGGGCTTCAGCCCCAGCATTTT
>TRBD2|TRBJ2-5|TRBV5-1|few
CATTPAGGFEETQYF
TGCGCCACGACCCCCGCGGGGGGCTTCGAAGAGACCCAGTACTTC
>-|TRBJ1-5|TRBV12-3/TRBV12-4|-
CASTGQLNNQPQHF
TGTGCCAGCACCGGACAGCTCAACAATCAGCCCCAGCATTTT
>TRBD2|TRBJ2-2|TRBV20-1|few
CSARGGSGTGELFF
TGCAGTGCTAGAGGCGGGAGTGGAACCGGGGAGCTGTTTTTT
>TRBD1|TRBJ2-2|TRBV9|-
CASSVQGANTGELFF
TGTGCCAGCAGCGTACAGGGGGCCAACACCGGGGAGCTGTTTTTT
>TRBD1|TRBJ2-4|TRBV20-1|-
CSARGLGQGARLAKNIQYF
TGCAGTGCTAGAGGGTTGGGACAGGGGGCGAGATTAGCCAAAAACATTCAGTACTTC
>TRBD2|TRBJ2-7|TRBV5-1|many
CASSLGGSPDEQYF
TGCGCCAGCAGCTTAGGCGGGAGCCCCGACGAGCAGTACTTC
>-|TRBJ1-4|TRBV14|few
CASSQGDRDEKLFF
TGTGCCAGCAGCCAAGGGGACCGTGATGAAAAACTGTTTTTT
>TRBD2|TRBJ2-2|TRBV6-4|-
CASSEDSGVGELFF
TGTGCCAGCAGTGAAGATAGCGGGGTCGGGGAGCTGTTTTTT
>TRBD2|TRBJ2-7|TRBV7-3|many
CASSRTSGHTYEQYF
TGTGCCAGCAGCCGAACTAGCGGTCATACCTACGAGCAGTACTTC
>TRBD1|TRBJ1-1|TRBV11-2|many
CASSRNRGLPLAEAFF
TGTGCCAGCAGCCGCAACAGGGGGCTCCCCCTAGCTGAAGCTTTCTTT
>TRBD1|TRBJ1-1|TRBV6-1|-
CASRLGQGEAFF
TGTGCCAGCAGGCTCGGACAGGGGGAAGCTTTCTTT
>TRBD2|TRBJ2-7|TRBV28|many
CASSSGLAAREQYF
TGTGCCAGCAGTTCGGGACTAGCGGCGAGGGAGCAGTACTTC